This T cell receptor (beta chain) was found in a study of cytomegalovirus exposure and HLA in healthy donors. V shed 4 bases and J 5 bases; nucleotides not matched to a gene: 9. Germline V gives CDR1 LGHNA, CDR2 YSLEER. The CDR3 is 15 residues long. The study ran its PCR with 60 Vbeta and 13 Jbeta primers. Generated by immunoSEQ multiplex PCR, the TCRdb table keeps only in-frame clones and is missing some. The sample lists around 140,000 clones; approximately 87% were seen once. The clonotype comes from a middle-aged man in good health and CMV-seronegative. Sequencing was done on a sample of PBMCs. This sequence joins TRBV4-3 and TRBJ1-1; 8 nucleotides line up with TRBD1. Here the CDR3 reads CASSLKIQGGTEAFF. CDR3 nucleotide sequence: TGCGCCAGCAGCCTGAAGATACAGGGGGGGACTGAAGCTTTCTTT.